There are a few counts of the clone carrying this TCR beta chain. Some clones are missing from TCRdb's copy, which holds only in-frame ones; the method was immunoSEQ multiplex PCR. The sample yields over 70,000 clones, around 83% seen once. These data originate in a study of blood T cell repertoires in COVID-19. Study summary: Spain, Italy and the United States supplied samples that represented acute and convalescent COVID-19.

Germline assignment: CDR1 SGHRS and CDR2 YFSETQ. V gave up 2 bases and J gave up 5 bases; unmatched junction bases: 9. This CDR3 is 15 amino acids long. The V gene is TRBV5-1, the J gene TRBJ2-7; 8 nucleotides match TRBD2. This clonotype was obtained from a man aged 55 to 70 with COVID-19, enrolled during active disease. Material for sequencing was peripheral blood. CDR3 protein: CASSLFGGAANEQYF. The DNA of the CDR3 is TGCGCCAGCAGCTTATTCGGGGGGGCAGCGAACGAGCAGTACTTC.